This T cell receptor (beta chain) was found in a study of shared clonotypes between healthy human individuals. Original handling: ImmunoSEQ supplied junction-only sequences lacking quality scores, so filtering was different. Libraries were prepared by immunoSEQ multiplex PCR; TCRdb keeps only in-frame clonotypes and omits some of them. That table furnishes V, J and clone size, whereas the DNA furnished D and trimming. The sample consists of 1.6 million or so clones, roughly 98.5% of them appearing once. The CDR3 contains 14 residues. Germline-derived CDR1 and CDR2 are SGHVS and FQNEAQ. Trimming took off 1 base at V and 8 bases at J, with 14 bases between the two ends.

This rearrangement joins TRBV7-8 to TRBJ1-2; possibly TRBD1 for D (6 bases). The sequence derives from a man under 40 in good health. Sequences were obtained from naive CD4+ T cells sorted from blood. Subset of the sample: CD45RA+ positively selected. DNA of the CDR3: TGTGCCAGCAGCTTAGGAGCCAGGGGATACGGCTACACCTTC. This translates into CASSLGARGYGYTF. Using reference TRBV7-8 and TRBJ1-2 for the parts outside the CDR3, the full variable domain is GAGVSQSPRYKVAKRGQDVALRCDPISGHVSLFWYQQALGQGPEFLTYFQNEAQLDKSGLPSDRFFAERPEGSVSTLKIQRTQQEDSAVYLCASSLGARGYGYTFGSGTRLTVV.